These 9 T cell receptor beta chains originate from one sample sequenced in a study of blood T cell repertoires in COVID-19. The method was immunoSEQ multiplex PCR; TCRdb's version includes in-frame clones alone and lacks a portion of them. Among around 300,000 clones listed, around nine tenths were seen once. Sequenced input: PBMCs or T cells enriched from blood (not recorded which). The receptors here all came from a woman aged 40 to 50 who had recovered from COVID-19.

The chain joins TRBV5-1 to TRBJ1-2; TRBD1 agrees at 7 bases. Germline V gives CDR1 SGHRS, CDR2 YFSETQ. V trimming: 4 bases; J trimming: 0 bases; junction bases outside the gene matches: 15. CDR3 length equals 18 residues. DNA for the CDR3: TGCGCCAGCAGCCCGGGACAGAAACTCGTCCAAGCTAACTATGGCTACACCTTC. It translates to CASSPGQKLVQANYGYTF.

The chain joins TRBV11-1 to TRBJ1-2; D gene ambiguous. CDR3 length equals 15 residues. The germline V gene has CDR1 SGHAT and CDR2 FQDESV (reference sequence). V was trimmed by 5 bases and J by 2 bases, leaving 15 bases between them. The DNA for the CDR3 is TGTGCCAGCAGCACCCACTCCGGTGAAAACTATGGCTACACCTTC. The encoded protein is CASSTHSGENYGYTF.

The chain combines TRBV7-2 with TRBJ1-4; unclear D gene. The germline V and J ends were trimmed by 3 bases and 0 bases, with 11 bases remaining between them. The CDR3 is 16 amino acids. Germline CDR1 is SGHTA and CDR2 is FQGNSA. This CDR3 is CASSFVGLATNEKLFF. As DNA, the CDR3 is TGTGCCAGCAGCTTCGTAGGCCTAGCAACTAATGAAAAACTGTTTTTT.

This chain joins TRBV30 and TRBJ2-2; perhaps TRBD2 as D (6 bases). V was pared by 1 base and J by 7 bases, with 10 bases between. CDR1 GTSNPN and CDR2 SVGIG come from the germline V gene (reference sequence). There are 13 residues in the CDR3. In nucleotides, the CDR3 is TGTGCCTGGAGTGCCATGGGGGGCGGGGAGCTGTTTTTT. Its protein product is CAWSAMGGGELFF.

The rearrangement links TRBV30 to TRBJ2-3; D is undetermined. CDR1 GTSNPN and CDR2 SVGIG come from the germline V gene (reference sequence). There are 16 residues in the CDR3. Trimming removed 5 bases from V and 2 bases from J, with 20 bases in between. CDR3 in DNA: TGTGCCTGGCTCGCTCCCTTACATCAGGCCACAGATACGCAGTATTTT. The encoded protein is CAWLAPLHQATDTQYF.

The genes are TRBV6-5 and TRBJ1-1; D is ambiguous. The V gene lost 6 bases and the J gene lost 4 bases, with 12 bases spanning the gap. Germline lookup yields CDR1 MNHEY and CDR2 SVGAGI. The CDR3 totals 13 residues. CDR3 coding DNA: TGTGCCAGCAGCTTCTCGGTCGGCACTGAAGCTTTCTTT. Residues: CASSFSVGTEAFF.

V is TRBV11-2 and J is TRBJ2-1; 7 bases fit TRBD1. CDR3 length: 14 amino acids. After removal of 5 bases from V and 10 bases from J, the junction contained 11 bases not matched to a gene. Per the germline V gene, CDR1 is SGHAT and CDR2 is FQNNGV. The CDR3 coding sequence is TGTGCCAGCAGCCCTCGGACAGGCCTCGGAGAGCAGTTCTTC. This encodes CASSPRTGLGEQFF.

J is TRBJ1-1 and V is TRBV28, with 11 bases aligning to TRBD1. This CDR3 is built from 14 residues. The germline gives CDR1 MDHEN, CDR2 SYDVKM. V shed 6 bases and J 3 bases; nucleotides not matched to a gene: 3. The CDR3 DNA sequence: TGTGCCAGCAGGGACAGGGGGCGCGACACTGAAGCTTTCTTT. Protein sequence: CASRDRGRDTEAFF.

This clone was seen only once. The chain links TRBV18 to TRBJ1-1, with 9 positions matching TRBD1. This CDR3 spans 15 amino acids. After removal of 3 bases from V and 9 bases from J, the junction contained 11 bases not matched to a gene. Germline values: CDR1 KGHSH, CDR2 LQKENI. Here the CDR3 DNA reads TGTGCCAGCTCACCCGGAAGGGACAGGGTGTTACAAGCTTTCTTT. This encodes CASSPGRDRVLQAFF.